The clone carrying this TCR beta chain was found many times. As yet, its antigen is unknown. TCRdb called the PCR reads again in MiXCR, with one record for every CDR3 protein. The repertoire consists of some 680,000 distinct CDR3 sequences, with roughly 27% occurring once and the leading ten covering roughly 0.83%. The entry originates in a study of molecular identifiers for immune sequencing clone quantification. Turning to the study itself: RNA from about 20,000 or 100,000 naive CD8 cells was split five ways in replicates, with four sequenced. Broader study findings: Clones of above 20 RNA copies carried over 97% of effector molecules; in naive cells they carried under 1%.

Sequences were obtained from naive CD8+ T cells from blood, with Jurkat cell RNA spiked in. Regarding subset: FACS-sorted CD8+CD4-CCR7+CD45RA+ naive T cells. This TCR came from a human donor in good health. Some libraries in this study had Jurkat cell RNA spiked in.

Here the CDR3 reads CASSLLRQADTQYF. In DNA, the CDR3 is TGTGCCAGCAGCTTATTGCGGCAGGCCGATACGCAGTATTTT. V is TRBV7-2 and J is TRBJ2-3; D not resolved. Germline lookup yields CDR1 SGHTA and CDR2 FQGNSA. The V end was cut by 2 bases, the J end by 6 bases, with 12 bases between. The CDR3 covers 14 residues.